These 24 T cell receptor beta chains were all obtained from the same sample, sequenced in a study of T cells after yellow fever vaccination. TCRdb reanalysed the 5' RACE reads using MiXCR and keeps one entry per CDR3 protein. The sample yields fewer than 400,000 distinct CDR3 sequences, over 8.5% seen once. The input for sequencing was CD4+ T cells sorted from PBMCs, taken 45 days after the yellow fever booster vaccination. These receptors were collected from a man aged 18 to 35 who received the YFV17D yellow fever vaccine.

The CDR3 sequence: CASSLGTQRETGELFF. CDR3 DNA sequence: TGCGCCAGCAGCTTGGGTACCCAGCGGGAGACCGGGGAGCTGTTTTTT. The V call is TRBV5-1, the J call TRBJ2-2; TRBD2 matches at 8 bases. In germline, CDR1 is SGHRS, CDR2 YFSETQ. This CDR3 is built from 16 residues. V was clipped by 0 bases and J by 5 bases; unmatched bases: 6.

This chain uses TRBV6-6 with TRBJ2-1; D possibly corresponds to TRBD2 (6 bases). The CDR3 runs to 15 residues. The germline CDR1 and CDR2 sequences are MNHNY and SVGAGI (reference sequence). Between the trimmed V and J ends, which lost 10 bases and 8 bases, there was a span of 24 bases. The CDR3 loop is CATRPPGLPSHEQFF. Here the CDR3 DNA reads TGTGCCACCCGGCCCCCGGGACTCCCATCCCATGAGCAGTTCTTC.

This clonotype was found many times. This chain links TRBV12-3 or TRBV12-4 with TRBJ2-3; 7 bases match TRBD2. V shed 5 bases, J shed 3 bases, and the junction held 5 bases outside the gene matches. The CDR3 consists of 14 residues. This chain's CDR3 is CASSPRGGTDTQYF. The DNA of the CDR3 is TGTGCCAGCAGTCCCCGCGGGGGAACAGATACGCAGTATTTT.

The chain joins TRBV6-2 or TRBV6-3 to TRBJ1-1; TRBD1 matches 7 bases. The CDR3 runs 13 residues. CDR1 is MNHEY and CDR2 is SVGEGT in the germline V gene. V lost 5 bases and J lost 6; bases outside the gene matches: 6. The CDR3 DNA follows: TGTGCCAGCAGTCAGACAGGGTGGGCTGAAGCTTTCTTT. Its protein product is CASSQTGWAEAFF.

This clonotype was seen a few times. This chain uses TRBV19 with TRBJ1-3; TRBD1 agrees at 8 bases. The germline V gene encodes CDR1 LNHDA and CDR2 SQIVND (reference sequence). The CDR3 totals 17 residues. J lost 0 bases, V lost 8 bases, and 12 bases had no gene match. The DNA of the CDR3 is TGTGCCAGTTCGGACAGGGTGGGGATTGTCTCTGGAAACACCATATATTTT. This sequence encodes CASSDRVGIVSGNTIYF.

The rearrangement links TRBV11-1 to TRBJ1-6; 10 bases match TRBD1. The CDR3 is 13 amino acids. Germline CDR1 and CDR2: SGHAT and FQDESV (reference sequence). With 7 bases clipped from V and 9 bases from J, the junction kept 3 bases outside the gene matches. The CDR3 sequence is CASNGQGGSPLHF. CDR3 in DNA: TGTGCCAGCAATGGACAGGGGGGTTCACCCCTCCACTTT.

J is TRBJ2-3 and V is TRBV7-2, with TRBD1 matching 8 bases. The V gene's germline CDR1 is SGHTA and CDR2 FQGNSA. V was pared by 5 bases and J by 2 bases, with 9 bases of the junction left unmatched. The CDR3 contains 16 residues. The chain's CDR3 is CASSLEHRGFTDTQYF. CDR3 in DNA: TGTGCCAGCAGCCTCGAACACAGGGGGTTCACAGATACGCAGTATTTT.

The rearrangement uses TRBV29-1 and TRBJ2-7; no firm D call. The germline CDR1 and CDR2 sequences are SQVTM and ANQGSEA. The CDR3 covers 9 residues. Between the trimmed V and J ends, which lost 8 bases and 5 bases, there was a span of 7 bases. Here the CDR3 reads CSLTNEQYV. The CDR3 region has the DNA TGCAGCCTCACGAACGAGCAGTACGTC.

The chain recombines TRBV9 with TRBJ1-2; possibly TRBD1 for D (6 bases). The CDR3 is made up of 14 amino acids. Germline CDR1 reads SGDLS; CDR2 reads YYNGEE. V lost 4 bases to trimming and J lost 8 bases, with 18 bases between them. CDR3 sequence: CASSTGTFQTGYTF. CDR3 DNA: TGTGCCAGCAGCACGGGGACATTCCAGACGGGCTACACCTTC.

This clonotype was found a few times. The chain combines TRBV28 with TRBJ2-2; 9 bases fit TRBD1. This CDR3 comprises 14 residues. The germline gives CDR1 MDHEN, CDR2 SYDVKM. J was trimmed by 5 bases and V by 7 bases; bases with no gene match: 5. The CDR3 DNA is TGTGCCAGCACTTCGGGACAGGGTACCGGGGAGCTGTTTTTT. The encoded protein is CASTSGQGTGELFF.

The chain couples TRBV6-6 to TRBJ2-3; 7 bases fit TRBD1. CDR1 and CDR2 from the germline V gene are MNHNY and SVGAGI (reference sequence). The junction had 5 bases not matched to a gene; V was cut back by 2 bases and J by 0 bases. The length of the CDR3 is 16 residues. CDR3 protein: CASSYGTEQSTDTQYF. CDR3 DNA: TGTGCCAGCAGTTACGGGACAGAACAAAGCACAGATACGCAGTATTTT.

The gene calls are TRBV7-9 and TRBJ2-2; 8 bases are a match to TRBD2. CDR1 SEHNR and CDR2 FQNEAQ come from the germline V gene (reference sequence). This CDR3 region has 14 residues. The trim removed 7 bases at V and 4 bases at J, leaving 5 bases unmatched. The CDR3 sequence: CASTTSGSTGELFF. CDR3 in DNA: TGTGCCAGCACCACTAGCGGTTCCACCGGGGAGCTGTTTTTT.

The rearrangement uses TRBV20-1 and TRBJ1-2; D is unclear. There are 14 residues in the CDR3. Germline V gives CDR1 DFQATT, CDR2 SNEGSKA (reference sequence). Trimming pared 6 bases from V and 2 bases from J, leaving 16 bases between. The CDR3 reads CSAKGGQHNYGYTF. CDR3 bases: TGCAGTGCCAAAGGAGGGCAGCACAACTATGGCTACACCTTC.

CDR3 in DNA: TGTGCCAGCAGTTACTCACCACTAGCGGGGGGGCCGGAGACCCAGTACTTC. Its translation is CASSYSPLAGGPETQYF. The V and J genes are TRBV6-5 and TRBJ2-5; 13 positions match TRBD2. This CDR3 contains 17 residues. V shed 0 bases and J 5 bases; nucleotides not matched to a gene: 6. Per germline, CDR1 MNHEY and CDR2 SVGAGI.

In its sample, this clonotype was seen a few times. The chain has TRBV6-6 and TRBJ2-5, with a weak D call TRBD1 (6 bases). In germline, CDR1 is MNHNY, CDR2 SVGAGI (reference sequence). CDR3 length: 14 amino acids. Trimming shortened V by 6 bases and J by 5 bases, and 16 bases separated the two germline ends. The CDR3 DNA reads TGTGCCAGCAGGAGGACAGTCCGGTCGGAGACCCAGTACTTC. It specifies CASRRTVRSETQYF.

The rearrangement uses TRBV12-5 and TRBJ2-7; the D gene is possibly TRBD1 (5 bases). Germline CDR1 LGHNT, CDR2 FRNRAP. The CDR3 extends over 13 amino acids. Trimming removed 2 bases at V and 0 bases at J, with 5 bases between. The CDR3 DNA reads TGTGCTAGTGGTTTGAGGGGCTCCTACGAGCAGTACTTC. Translated, it gives CASGLRGSYEQYF.

The genes are TRBV20-1 and TRBJ2-4, with D perhaps matching TRBD2 (6 bases). V was pared by 5 bases and J by 5 bases, with 13 bases between. The CDR3 runs 13 residues. Germline V gives CDR1 DFQATT, CDR2 SNEGSKA (reference sequence). In nucleotides, the CDR3 is TGCAGTGCTCGGAGGGGTTCTGAAAACATTCAGTACTTC. Its translation is CSARRGSENIQYF.

This clonotype was counted between two and nine times. V is TRBV10-3 and J is TRBJ2-3, with 10 bases fitting TRBD1. The CDR3 runs 13 residues. V lost 11 bases to trimming and J lost 6 bases; unmatched junction nucleotides: 8. In germline, CDR1 is ENHRY, CDR2 SYGVKD. Here the CDR3 DNA reads TGTGCCTCCTCCGGGACAGGGGTGGATACGCAGTATTTT. As protein: CASSGTGVDTQYF.

Here the CDR3 DNA reads TGTGCCAGCAGCCCCGCGGGGATCGGTGGCTACACCTTC. Translating gives CASSPAGIGGYTF. The V gene is TRBV6-2 or TRBV6-3, the J gene TRBJ1-2; the D is unclear. Between the trimmed V and J ends, which lost 6 bases and 7 bases, there was a span of 15 bases. This CDR3 is 13 amino acids long. Germline V gives CDR1 MNHEY, CDR2 SVGEGT.

The V and J genes are TRBV5-6 and TRBJ2-7; D unresolved. Trimming pared 1 base from V and 6 bases from J, leaving 14 bases between. Looked up from germline, CDR1 is SGHDT and CDR2 is YYEEEE. The CDR3 is made up of 14 amino acids. The CDR3 DNA is TGTGCCAGCAGCTTGAAACAAGTGGTTGCCGAGCAGTACGTC. Translating gives CASSLKQVVAEQYV.

This clonotype appeared many times. The chain carries TRBV5-1 and TRBJ2-5; 7 bases match TRBD1. CDR1 SGHRS and CDR2 YFSETQ come from the germline V gene. V lost 4 bases, J lost 4 bases, and 10 bases stayed unmatched. The CDR3 contains 15 residues. In nucleotides, the CDR3 is TGCGCCAGCAGCGATGAGACAGGGATGGGAGAGACCCAGTACTTC. This sequence encodes CASSDETGMGETQYF. Based on the CDR3 plus reference TRBV5-1 and TRBJ2-5, the full variable domain is KAGVTQTPRYLIKTRGQQVTLSCSPISGHRSVSWYQQTPGQGLQFLFEYFSETQRNKGNFPGRFSGRQFSNSRSEMNVSTLELGDSALYLCASSDETGMGETQYFGPGTRLLVL.

This clonotype was recorded many times. This chain links TRBV7-9 with TRBJ2-1; 8 bases align to TRBD1. This CDR3 contains 14 residues. The trim removed 4 bases at V and 5 bases at J, leaving 4 bases unmatched. Germline values: CDR1 SEHNR, CDR2 FQNEAQ (reference sequence). CDR3 sequence: CASSWTGLDNEQFF. The CDR3 nucleotides read TGTGCCAGCAGCTGGACAGGGTTAGACAATGAGCAGTTCTTC.

This clonotype showed up many times. J is TRBJ2-3 and V is TRBV7-2; 10 bases align to TRBD2. This CDR3 is 17 amino acids long. After removal of 3 bases from V and 1 base from J, the junction contained 7 bases not matched to a gene. Looked up from germline, CDR1 is SGHTA and CDR2 is FQGNSA. The CDR3 loop reads CASSFRLAGDRTDTQYF. Written as DNA, the CDR3 is TGTGCCAGCAGCTTCCGCCTAGCGGGGGACCGCACAGATACGCAGTATTTT. The full variable domain, its missing parts supplied by reference TRBV7-2 and TRBJ2-3, is GAGVSQSPSNKVTEKGKDVELRCDPISGHTALYWYRQSLGQGLEFLIYFQGNSAPDKSGLPSDRFSAERTGGSVSTLTIQRTQQEDSAVYLCASSFRLAGDRTDTQYFGPGTRLTVL.

V and J are TRBV11-2 and TRBJ2-7, with D perhaps TRBD1 (6 bases). The germline V gene encodes CDR1 SGHAT and CDR2 FQNNGV. The CDR3 loop spans 16 amino acids. V was cut by 5 bases and J by 2 bases, with 19 bases left in between. This chain's CDR3 is CASSRLSGARPYEQYF. The CDR3 nucleotides read TGTGCCAGCAGCCGACTGTCAGGGGCCCGACCCTACGAGCAGTACTTC.